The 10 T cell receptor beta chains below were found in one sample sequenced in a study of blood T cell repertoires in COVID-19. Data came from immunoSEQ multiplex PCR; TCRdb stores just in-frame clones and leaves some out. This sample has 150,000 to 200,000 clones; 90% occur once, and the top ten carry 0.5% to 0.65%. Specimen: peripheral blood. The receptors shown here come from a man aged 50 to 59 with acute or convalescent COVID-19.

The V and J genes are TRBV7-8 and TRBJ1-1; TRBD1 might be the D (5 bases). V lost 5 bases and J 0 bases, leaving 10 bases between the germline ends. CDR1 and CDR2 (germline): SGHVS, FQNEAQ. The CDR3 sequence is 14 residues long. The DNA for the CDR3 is TGTGCCAGCAGCCTGGGACTGATGAACACTGAAGCTTTCTTT. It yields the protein CASSLGLMNTEAFF.

The CDR3 sequence: CASSLSSKYYSPLHF. CDR3 nucleotides: TGTGCCAGCAGCTTAAGCTCCAAGTATTACTCACCCCTCCACTTT. The J gene is TRBJ1-6, the V gene TRBV11-1; D uncertain. This CDR3 comprises 15 residues. Looked up from germline, CDR1 is SGHAT and CDR2 is FQDESV (reference sequence). V dropped 2 bases and J dropped 10 bases, with 15 bases sitting between them.

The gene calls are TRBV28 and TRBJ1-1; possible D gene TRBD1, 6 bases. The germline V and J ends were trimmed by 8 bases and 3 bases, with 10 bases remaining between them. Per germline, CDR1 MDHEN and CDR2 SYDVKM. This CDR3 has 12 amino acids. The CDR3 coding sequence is TGTGCCAGCGGGGGGGCGTACACTGAAGCTTTCTTT. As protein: CASGGAYTEAFF.

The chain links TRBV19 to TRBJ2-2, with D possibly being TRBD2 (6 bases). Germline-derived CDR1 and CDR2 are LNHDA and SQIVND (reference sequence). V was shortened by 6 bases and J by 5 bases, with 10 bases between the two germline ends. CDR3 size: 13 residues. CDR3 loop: CASSGRITGELFF. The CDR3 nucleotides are TGTGCCAGTAGCGGGAGAATTACCGGGGAGCTGTTTTTT.

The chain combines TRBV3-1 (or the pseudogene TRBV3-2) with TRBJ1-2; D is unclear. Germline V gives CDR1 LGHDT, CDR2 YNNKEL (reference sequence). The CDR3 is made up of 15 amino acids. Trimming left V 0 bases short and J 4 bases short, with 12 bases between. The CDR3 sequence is CASSQDRQSIYGYTF. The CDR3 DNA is TGTGCCAGCAGCCAAGACAGGCAGTCTATCTATGGCTACACCTTC.

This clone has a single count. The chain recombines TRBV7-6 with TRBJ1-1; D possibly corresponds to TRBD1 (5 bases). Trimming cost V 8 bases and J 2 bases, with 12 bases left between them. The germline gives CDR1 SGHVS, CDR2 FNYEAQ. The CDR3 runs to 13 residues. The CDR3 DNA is TGTGCCAGCCTCAGACAGTTAAACACTGAAGCTTTCTTT. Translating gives CASLRQLNTEAFF.

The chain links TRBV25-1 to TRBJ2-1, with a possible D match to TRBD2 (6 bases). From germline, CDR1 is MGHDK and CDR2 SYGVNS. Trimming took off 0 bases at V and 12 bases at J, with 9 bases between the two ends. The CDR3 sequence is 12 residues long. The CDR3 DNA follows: TGTGCCAGCAGTGAATATGGGACTCGGCAGTTCTTC. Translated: CASSEYGTRQFF.

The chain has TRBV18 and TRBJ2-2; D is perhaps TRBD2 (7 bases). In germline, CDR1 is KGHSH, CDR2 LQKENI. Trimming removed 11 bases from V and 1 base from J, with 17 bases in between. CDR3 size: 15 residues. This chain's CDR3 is CAGTYGGRNTGELFF. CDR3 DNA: TGTGCCGGTACCTACGGGGGGCGGAACACCGGGGAGCTGTTTTTT.

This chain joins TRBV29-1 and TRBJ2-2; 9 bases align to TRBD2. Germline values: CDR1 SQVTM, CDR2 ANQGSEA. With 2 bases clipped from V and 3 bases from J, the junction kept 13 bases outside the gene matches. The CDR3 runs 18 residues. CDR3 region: CSVETASGEEWDTGELFF. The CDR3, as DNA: TGCAGCGTTGAAACGGCTAGCGGGGAGGAGTGGGACACCGGGGAGCTGTTTTTT.

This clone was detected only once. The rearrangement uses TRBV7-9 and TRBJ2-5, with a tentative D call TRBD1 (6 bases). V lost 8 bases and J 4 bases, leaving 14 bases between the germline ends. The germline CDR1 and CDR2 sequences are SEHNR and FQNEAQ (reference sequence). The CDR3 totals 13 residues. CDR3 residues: CASHRVGGETQYF. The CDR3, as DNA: TGTGCCAGCCACAGGGTAGGGGGAGAGACCCAGTACTTC.